Shown below are 30 T cell receptor beta chains from a single sample sequenced in a study of blood T cell repertoires in COVID-19. Sequencing used immunoSEQ multiplex PCR; TCRdb keeps in-frame clones, though not all of them. The sample gives some 93,000 clones, about 80% of which show up once; 8% to 13% is in the top ten. The sequenced material came from peripheral blood. The receptors were gathered from a man between 65 and 85 years old with acute or convalescent COVID-19.

V gene TRBV3-1 (or the pseudogene TRBV3-2) combines with J gene TRBJ2-7, with D perhaps TRBD2 (6 bases). The CDR3 has 18 amino acids. The V end was cut by 0 bases, the J end by 0 bases, with 18 bases between. CDR1 LGHDT and CDR2 YNNKEL come from the germline V gene (reference sequence). CDR3 DNA: TGTGCCAGCAGCCAAGATCCAACCGGGAGCCCCTTCTCCTACGAGCAGTACTTC. This translates into CASSQDPTGSPFSYEQYF.

V gene TRBV11-3 combines with J gene TRBJ1-1; no clear D. The CDR3 consists of 15 residues. Germline V gene lookup returns CDR1 SGHNT and CDR2 YENEEA. V lost 1 base and J 4 bases, leaving 13 bases between the germline ends. The CDR3 protein is CASSLGSGVGTEAFF. The CDR3 DNA reads as TGTGCCAGCAGCTTAGGGTCCGGGGTTGGCACTGAAGCTTTCTTT.

J is TRBJ2-3 and V is TRBV24-1; 10 bases map to TRBD2. The CDR3 extends over 15 amino acids. CDR1 is KGHDR, CDR2 SFDVKD, per germline. Germline trimming cut 3 bases from V and 4 bases from J; bases unmatched to any gene: 3. The CDR3 sequence is CATSDRTSGSDTQYF. CDR3 DNA: TGTGCCACCAGTGATCGGACTAGCGGATCAGATACGCAGTATTTT.

V is TRBV27 and J is TRBJ2-1; D is uncertain. Germline V gene lookup returns CDR1 MNHEY and CDR2 SMNVEV (reference sequence). The length of the CDR3 is 13 residues. V was clipped by 6 bases and J by 0 bases, with 6 bases between them. The chain's CDR3 is CASRYSSYNEQFF. In DNA, the CDR3 is TGTGCCAGCAGGTACAGCTCCTACAATGAGCAGTTCTTC.

Only a few counts were recorded for this clone. The genes are TRBV13 and TRBJ2-7, with 7 bases identical to TRBD2. Germline CDR1 reads PRHDT; CDR2 reads FYEKMQ (reference sequence). The J segment lost 6 bases and the V segment lost 2 bases, leaving 13 bases of the junction unmatched. This CDR3 is 16 amino acids long. CDR3: CASSLRTYSGGTEQYF. CDR3 nucleotide sequence: TGTGCCAGCAGCTTAAGAACTTACTCCGGGGGGACCGAGCAGTACTTC.

The CDR3 region is CASSLTGGRGEKLFF. DNA of the CDR3: TGTGCCAGCAGCTTAACAGGGGGCAGGGGAGAAAAACTGTTTTTT. The chain is built from TRBV7-6 and TRBJ1-4; 9 nucleotides align to TRBD1. Looked up from germline, CDR1 is SGHVS and CDR2 is FNYEAQ. The CDR3 totals 15 residues. Losses at the gene ends were 2 bases for V and 8 bases for J; bases not matched to a gene: 6.

The rearrangement links TRBV11-3 to TRBJ2-7; 13 nucleotides match TRBD2. J lost 2 bases, V lost 5 bases, and 3 bases had no gene match. Germline V gene data show CDR1 as SGHNT and CDR2 as YENEEA. This CDR3 has 15 residues. CDR3 residues: CASSRGLAGTYEQYF. DNA for the CDR3: TGTGCCAGCAGCAGGGGACTAGCGGGAACCTACGAGCAGTACTTC.

This chain connects TRBV7-3 to TRBJ2-1; weak D call: TRBD2 (6 bases). The germline V gene encodes CDR1 SGHTA and CDR2 FQGTGA. V gave up 3 bases and J gave up 0 bases, with 9 bases separating them. The CDR3 is 15 amino acids. CDR3: CASSFAAGSYNEQFF. CDR3 coding DNA: TGTGCCAGCAGCTTCGCAGCGGGCTCCTACAATGAGCAGTTCTTC. Drawing the rest from reference TRBV7-3 and TRBJ2-1, the complete variable domain is GAGVSQTPSNKVTEKGKYVELRCDPISGHTALYWYRQSLGQGPEFLIYFQGTGAADDSGLPNDRFFAVRPEGSVSTLKIQRTERGDSAVYLCASSFAAGSYNEQFFGPGTRLTVL.

The rearrangement joins TRBV7-9 to TRBJ2-7, with 9 bases matching TRBD2. The CDR3 runs 14 residues. In germline, CDR1 is SEHNR, CDR2 FQNEAQ (reference sequence). The V segment lost 5 bases and the J segment 5 bases; nucleotides outside the gene matches: 7. CDR3 sequence reads: CASSGSGRFNEQYF. The CDR3 DNA follows: TGTGCCAGCAGCGGTAGCGGGAGATTCAACGAGCAGTACTTC.

This clone was seen a few times. The chain combines TRBV30 with TRBJ1-6; D unresolved. The V gene lost 1 base and the J gene lost 7 bases, with 5 bases spanning the gap. Per germline, CDR1 GTSNPN and CDR2 SVGIG (reference sequence). The CDR3 covers 12 residues. CDR3 amino acids: CAWSATNSPLHF. CDR3 DNA: TGTGCCTGGAGTGCGACAAATTCACCCCTCCACTTT.

The genes are TRBV9 and TRBJ1-2, with D hard to call. Trimming cost V 0 bases and J 3 bases, with 9 bases left between them. The CDR3 covers 14 residues. Germline V gives CDR1 SGDLS, CDR2 YYNGEE. The CDR3 coding sequence is TGTGCCAGCAGCGTAGGTGGCAGTCACTATGGCTACACCTTC. This translates into CASSVGGSHYGYTF.

The table lists this clone with a few counts. The chain employs TRBV7-3 and TRBJ2-5; tentatively, D is TRBD1 (6 bases). The CDR3 covers 15 residues. Per germline, CDR1 SGHTA and CDR2 FQGTGA. V was clipped by 1 base and J by 3 bases, with 12 bases between them. CDR3 amino acids: CASSLRGHSEETQYF. CDR3 sequence (DNA): TGTGCCAGCAGCTTAAGGGGACACAGCGAAGAGACCCAGTACTTC.

CDR3 bases: TGTGCCAGCACCCTAACTACGGTCAACGTCCTGACTTTC. This codes for CASTLTTVNVLTF. The gene calls are TRBV6-5 and TRBJ2-6, with D unresolved. This CDR3 has 13 residues. V lost 7 bases to trimming and J lost 9 bases, with 13 bases between them. Germline assignment: CDR1 MNHEY and CDR2 SVGAGI.

The J gene is TRBJ2-7, the V gene TRBV27; 8 nucleotides match TRBD2. The CDR3 has 15 amino acids. V lost 5 bases, J lost 8 bases, and 14 bases stayed unmatched. Germline-derived CDR1 and CDR2 are MNHEY and SMNVEV (reference sequence). Here the CDR3 reads CASSALSGSIHKQYF. The CDR3 DNA sequence: TGTGCCAGCAGTGCTTTAAGCGGGAGTATCCATAAGCAGTACTTC.

The gene calls are TRBV25-1 and TRBJ1-4; TRBD1 might be the D (6 bases). The V gene's germline CDR1 is MGHDK and CDR2 SYGVNS. Trimming took 1 base from V and 13 from J, leaving 22 bases between them. The CDR3 has 16 amino acids. CDR3 protein: CASSESVGARGRALFF. The CDR3 DNA follows: TGTGCCAGCAGTGAATCGGTGGGGGCCCGGGGACGGGCACTGTTTTTT.

This clone was picked up one time. This sequence joins TRBV3-1 (or the pseudogene TRBV3-2) and TRBJ2-7; D not certain. This CDR3 spans 13 amino acids. CDR1 and CDR2 (germline): LGHDT, YNNKEL (reference sequence). With 4 bases removed from V and 6 bases from J, the gap between germline ends came to 13 bases. The CDR3 bases are TGTGCCAGCAGCCCGTGTAGTCGCTGCGAGCAGTACTTC. Translating gives CASSPCSRCEQYF.

This clone has just one count. The chain has TRBV4-1 and TRBJ1-5; D uncertain. In germline, CDR1 is MGHRA, CDR2 YSYEKL. The V and J ends lost 1 base and 0 bases respectively, with 10 bases between them. The CDR3 runs 16 residues. The CDR3 DNA reads TGCGCCAGCAGCCAAGGGGCAATATATAGCAATCAGCCCCAGCATTTT. Protein product: CASSQGAIYSNQPQHF.

The chain couples TRBV7-8 to TRBJ1-1; D is ambiguous. Germline V lookup: CDR1 SGHVS, CDR2 FQNEAQ. The CDR3 length is 16 residues. The V end lost 4 bases, the J end lost 5 bases, and 20 bases lay between the germline ends. This CDR3 reads CASSSSFLRDRTEAFF. The CDR3 region has the DNA TGTGCCAGCAGCTCGAGTTTCTTACGGGATAGGACTGAAGCTTTCTTT.

This chain links TRBV6-5 with TRBJ2-5; TRBD1 agrees at 10 bases. Germline V gene lookup returns CDR1 MNHEY and CDR2 SVGAGI. V lost 0 bases and J lost 6; bases outside the gene matches: 7. The CDR3 spans 16 residues. The CDR3 bases are TGTGCCAGCAGTTACTCCGGGACAGGGGATTTGAAGACCCAGTACTTC. This sequence encodes CASSYSGTGDLKTQYF.

V gene TRBV7-8 combines with J gene TRBJ1-5; 9 nucleotides align to TRBD1. The J segment lost 0 bases and the V segment lost 5 bases, leaving 14 bases of the junction unmatched. The CDR3 totals 19 residues. Germline CDR1 is SGHVS and CDR2 is FQNEAQ. CDR3 loop: CASSPRGQGGTYSNQPQHF. CDR3 sequence (DNA): TGTGCCAGCAGCCCGCGGGGACAGGGCGGCACCTATAGCAATCAGCCCCAGCATTTT. Complete variable domain (other parts from reference TRBV7-8 and TRBJ1-5): GAGVSQSPRYKVAKRGQDVALRCDPISGHVSLFWYQQALGQGPEFLTYFQNEAQLDKSGLPSDRFFAERPEGSVSTLKIQRTQQEDSAVYLCASSPRGQGGTYSNQPQHFGDGTRLSIL.

On this clone: Other nucleotide sequences in the sample specify the same CDR3. The rearrangement uses TRBV19 and TRBJ2-7, with 7 bases matching TRBD2. Germline trimming cut 2 bases from V and 4 bases from J; bases unmatched to any gene: 5. Germline CDR1 and CDR2: LNHDA and SQIVND (reference sequence). CDR3 length: 14 residues. For the CDR3, the DNA is TGTGCCAGTAGTATAACGGGAGGTATATACGAGCAGTACTTC. This translates into CASSITGGIYEQYF.

This clone was found a few times. The rearrangement uses TRBV18 and TRBJ1-5; D call uncertain. The CDR3 loop spans 13 amino acids. CDR1 and CDR2 from the germline V gene are KGHSH and LQKENI. Deletions cut 5 bases from V and 0 bases from J, with 5 bases between. CDR3 sequence reads: CASSIGSNQPQHF. The DNA of the CDR3 is TGTGCCAGCTCAATCGGTAGCAATCAGCCCCAGCATTTT. Looking up the rest from reference TRBV18 and TRBJ1-5 gives the full variable domain: NAGVMQNPRHLVRRRGQEARLRCSPMKGHSHVYWYRQLPEEGLKFMVYLQKENIIDESGMPKERFSAEFPKEGPSILRIQQVVRGDSAAYFCASSIGSNQPQHFGDGTRLSIL.

This chain uses TRBV5-1 with TRBJ2-5, with 13 bases that match TRBD2. V shed 4 bases, J shed 4 bases, and the junction held 7 bases outside the gene matches. The germline gives CDR1 SGHRS, CDR2 YFSETQ. CDR3 length: 16 amino acids. The CDR3 nucleotides are TGCGCCAGCAGCATAGGACTAGCGGGAGTTTCAGAGACCCAGTACTTC. It specifies CASSIGLAGVSETQYF.

The chain is built from TRBV2 and TRBJ1-1; D not resolved. Germline V gives CDR1 SNHLY, CDR2 FYNNEI. The CDR3 extends over 14 amino acids. V lost 7 bases and J lost 0, with 12 bases in between. This CDR3 is CASTGFSMNTEAFF. The DNA of the CDR3 is TGTGCCAGCACCGGGTTTTCTATGAACACTGAAGCTTTCTTT. The full variable domain, with the rest looked up from reference TRBV2 and TRBJ1-1, is EPEVTQTPSHQVTQMGQEVILRCVPISNHLYFYWYRQILGQKVEFLVSFYNNEISEKSEIFDDQFSVERPDGSNFTLKIRSTKLEDSAMYFCASTGFSMNTEAFFGQGTRLTVV.

This clone was seen a handful of times. The chain couples TRBV7-2 to TRBJ2-1; 8 nucleotides agree with TRBD2. Germline V lookup: CDR1 SGHTA, CDR2 FQGNSA. CDR3 length: 15 residues. V shed 2 bases and J 9 bases; nucleotides not matched to a gene: 9. In DNA, the CDR3 is TGTGCCAGCAGCTTAAAATCGGGAGGGTTCGGTGAGCAGTTCTTC. Translated, it gives CASSLKSGGFGEQFF.

The chain employs TRBV7-9 and TRBJ1-2; 7 bases map to TRBD1. V shed 5 bases, J shed 6 bases, and the junction held 6 bases outside the gene matches. This CDR3 region has 13 residues. Germline CDR1 and CDR2: SEHNR and FQNEAQ (reference sequence). The CDR3 spells CASSRQGVDGYTF. CDR3 sequence (DNA): TGTGCCAGCAGCCGACAGGGTGTTGATGGCTACACCTTC.

Here the CDR3 reads CAWSVLGGGAPDTQYF. Written as DNA, the CDR3 is TGTGCCTGGAGTGTACTTGGCGGGGGGGCCCCAGATACGCAGTATTTT. The chain recombines TRBV30 with TRBJ2-3; 9 bases align to TRBD2. CDR3 length: 16 residues. From germline, CDR1 is GTSNPN and CDR2 SVGIG (reference sequence). V lost 0 bases to trimming and J lost 4 bases; unmatched junction nucleotides: 8.

V usage is TRBV30 and J usage is TRBJ2-2; TRBD1 agrees at 11 bases. Trimming at V came to 4 bases and at J to 4 bases, leaving 8 bases not matched to a gene. Germline values: CDR1 GTSNPN, CDR2 SVGIG (reference sequence). The CDR3 has 16 amino acids. The CDR3 is CAWKIRGTGGTGELFF. In DNA, the CDR3 is TGTGCCTGGAAGATCCGAGGGACAGGGGGCACCGGGGAGCTGTTTTTT.

In DNA form, the CDR3 reads TGTGCCAGCAGCTCAGGGGACAGTCCAAATCAGCCCCAGCATTTT. This codes for CASSSGDSPNQPQHF. The chain has TRBV7-2 and TRBJ1-5; 7 bases align to TRBD1. CDR3 size: 15 residues. Germline loops: CDR1 SGHTA, CDR2 FQGNSA. V trimming: 4 bases; J trimming: 4 bases; junction bases outside the gene matches: 7.

The V and J genes are TRBV21-1 and TRBJ2-1; the listed D gene, TRBD2, was not tested against the DNA. TRBV21-1 is a recognized pseudogene. This CDR3 is 12 amino acids long. CDR3 in amino acids: CASGGATIEQFF. CDR3 DNA sequence: TGTGCCAGCGGGGGGGCGACCATTGAGCAGTTCTTC.